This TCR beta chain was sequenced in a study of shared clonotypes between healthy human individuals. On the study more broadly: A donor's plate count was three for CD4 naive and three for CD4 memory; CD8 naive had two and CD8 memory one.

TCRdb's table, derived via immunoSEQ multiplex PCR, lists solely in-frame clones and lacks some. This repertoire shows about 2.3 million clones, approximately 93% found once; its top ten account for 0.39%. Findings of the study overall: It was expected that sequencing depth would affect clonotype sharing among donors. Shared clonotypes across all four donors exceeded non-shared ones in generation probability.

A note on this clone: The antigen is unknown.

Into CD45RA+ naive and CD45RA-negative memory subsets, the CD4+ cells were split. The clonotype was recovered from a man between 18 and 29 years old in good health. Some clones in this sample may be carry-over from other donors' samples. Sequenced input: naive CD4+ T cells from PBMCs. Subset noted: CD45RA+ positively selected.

The CDR3 loop is CASTNGRGVYGYTF. CDR3 bases: TGTGCCAGCACCAACGGCAGGGGGGTATATGGCTACACCTTC. The chain joins TRBV28 to TRBJ1-2; TRBD1 matches at 7 bases. The CDR3 length is 14 residues. Germline lookup yields CDR1 MDHEN and CDR2 SYDVKM. The V and J ends lost 7 bases and 5 bases, in that order; junction bases with no gene match: 10.